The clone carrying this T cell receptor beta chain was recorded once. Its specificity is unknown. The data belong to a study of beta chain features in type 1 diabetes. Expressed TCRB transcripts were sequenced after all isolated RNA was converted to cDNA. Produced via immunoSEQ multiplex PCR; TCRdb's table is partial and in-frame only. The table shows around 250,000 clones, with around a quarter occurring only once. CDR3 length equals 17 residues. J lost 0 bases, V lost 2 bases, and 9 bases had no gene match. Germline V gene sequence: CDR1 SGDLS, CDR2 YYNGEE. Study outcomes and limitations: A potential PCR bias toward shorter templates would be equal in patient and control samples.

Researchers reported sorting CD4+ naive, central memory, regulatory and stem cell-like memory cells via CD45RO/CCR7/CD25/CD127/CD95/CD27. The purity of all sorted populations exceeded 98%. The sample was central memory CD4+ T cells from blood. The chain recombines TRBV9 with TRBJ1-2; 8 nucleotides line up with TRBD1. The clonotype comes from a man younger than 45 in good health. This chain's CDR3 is CASSVSLGTGPNYGYTF. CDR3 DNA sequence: TGTGCCAGCAGCGTCAGCCTGGGGACAGGTCCTAACTATGGCTACACCTTC.